Below, 6 T cell receptor beta chains from the same sample are listed, as sequenced in a study of cytomegalovirus exposure and HLA in healthy donors. Primers included in the PCR were 60 Vbeta and 13 Jbeta primers. Libraries were prepared by immunoSEQ multiplex PCR; TCRdb keeps only in-frame clonotypes and omits some of them. Of 160,000 or so clones in the sample, 80% to 85% were seen once. The sequenced sample was PBMCs. The source is a man younger than 35 in good health and CMV-seronegative.

J is TRBJ2-1 and V is TRBV29-1; TRBD2 matches 11 bases. The J segment lost 9 bases and the V segment lost 6 bases, leaving 7 bases of the junction unmatched. The CDR3 contains 13 residues. Germline CDR1 SQVTM, CDR2 ANQGSEA. The CDR3 reads CSVKLAGEGEQFF. CDR3 DNA sequence: TGCAGCGTGAAACTAGCGGGAGAAGGTGAGCAGTTCTTC.

V is TRBV7-3 and J is TRBJ2-3; D may be TRBD1 (7 bases). V dropped 5 bases and J dropped 11 bases, with 26 bases sitting between them. This CDR3 comprises 16 residues. Germline V CDR1 and CDR2: SGHTA, FQGTGA. DNA for the CDR3: TGTGCCAGCAGCCAGGGGGTCGGGAGAGCCGCGGAGGTGCAGTATTTT. It encodes CASSQGVGRAAEVQYF. Full variable domain (missing parts from reference TRBV7-3 and TRBJ2-3): GAGVSQTPSNKVTEKGKYVELRCDPISGHTALYWYRQSLGQGPEFLIYFQGTGAADDSGLPNDRFFAVRPEGSVSTLKIQRTERGDSAVYLCASSQGVGRAAEVQYFGPGTRLTVL.

Of note for this clone: One end of the junction is discordant with germline, which a read error may explain. J is TRBJ2-6 and V is TRBV7-9; TRBD1 matches 9 bases. Germline V CDR1 and CDR2: SEHNR, FQNEAQ (reference sequence). This CDR3 has 17 amino acids. This chain's CDR3 is CSSSSTGGSTGANVLTF. Here the CDR3 DNA reads TGTTCCAGCAGCTCGACAGGGGGTTCGACTGGGGCCAACGTCCTGACTTTC.

V and J are TRBV19 and TRBJ2-3; D remains unclear. CDR1 and CDR2 (germline): LNHDA, SQIVND (reference sequence). This CDR3 contains 12 residues. V was trimmed by 6 bases and J by 0 bases, leaving 4 bases between them. CDR3 nucleotide sequence: TGTGCCAGTAGGGGCAGCACAGATACGCAGTATTTT. Its protein is CASRGSTDTQYF. Filled out from reference TRBV19 and TRBJ2-3, the complete variable domain reads DGGITQSPKYLFRKEGQNVTLSCEQNLNHDAMYWYRQDPGQGLRLIYYSQIVNDFQKGDIAEGYSVSREKKESFPLTVTSAQKNPTAFYLCASRGSTDTQYFGPGTRLTVL.

In nucleotides, the CDR3 is TGTGCCAGCAGCGACGGACAGGGGGCGGTCTATGGCTACACCTTC. Translated, it gives CASSDGQGAVYGYTF. This chain links TRBV9 with TRBJ1-2; TRBD1 matches at 11 bases. The germline CDR1 and CDR2 sequences are SGDLS and YYNGEE. The junction had 5 bases not matched to a gene; V was cut back by 3 bases and J by 4 bases. The CDR3 covers 15 residues.

This chain links TRBV5-1 with TRBJ2-3; 8 nucleotides align to TRBD2. The junction had 3 bases not matched to a gene; V was cut back by 0 bases and J by 0 bases. The CDR3 covers 16 residues. The V gene's germline CDR1 is SGHRS and CDR2 YFSETQ. The CDR3 DNA is TGCGCCAGCAGCTTGGGTCGGGGGGGAAGCACAGATACGCAGTATTTT. It yields the protein CASSLGRGGSTDTQYF.